The 22 T cell receptor beta chains below come from one sample, sequenced in a study of T-cell memory formation after mild COVID-19. TCRdb passed the 5' RACE reads through MiXCR, listing each CDR3 protein once. The sample holds about 390,000 distinct CDR3 sequences, more than 20% seen once. The sample consisted of PBMCs or a T cell subset sorted from them (not recorded which). Receptor source: an adult woman who had mild COVID-19 (a few samples of this study predate the infection). Cell type and time point are not known.

This chain uses TRBV9 with TRBJ2-1; TRBD2 is a possible D gene (5 bases). Germline V gives CDR1 SGDLS, CDR2 YYNGEE. The V end lost 0 bases, the J end lost 8 bases, and 15 bases lay between the germline ends. CDR3 length equals 15 residues. The CDR3 sequence is CASSVEGIGVYEQFF. As DNA, the CDR3 is TGTGCCAGCAGCGTAGAAGGGATCGGGGTCTATGAGCAGTTCTTC.

V usage is TRBV6-5 and J usage is TRBJ2-7; D may match TRBD1 or TRBD2 (7 bases each). Trimming left V 6 bases short and J 5 bases short, with 20 bases between. Germline V gene data show CDR1 as MNHEY and CDR2 as SVGAGI. The CDR3 is 15 amino acids. For the CDR3, the DNA is TGTGCCAGCAGAATTCAGGGGGGGGGATTGGACGAGCAGTACTTC. It is translated as CASRIQGGGLDEQYF.

The chain has TRBV11-2 and TRBJ2-3; D not certain. The germline V gene has CDR1 SGHAT and CDR2 FQNNGV. V lost 0 bases, J lost 0 bases, and 7 bases lay in between. CDR3 size: 15 residues. The CDR3: CASSLERLSTDTQYF. The DNA for the CDR3 is TGTGCCAGCAGCTTAGAGCGCCTGAGCACAGATACGCAGTATTTT.

This clonotype was seen once. The chain combines TRBV20-1 with TRBJ2-1, with TRBD2 matching 9 bases. V dropped 0 bases and J dropped 3; count of bases not matched to a gene: 6. This CDR3 has 16 amino acids. Looked up from germline, CDR1 is DFQATT and CDR2 is SNEGSKA (reference sequence). CDR3 bases: TGCAGTGCTAGAGACCCTAGCGGGGTTTTCTACAATGAGCAGTTCTTC. Translation gives CSARDPSGVFYNEQFF.

The chain has TRBV19 and TRBJ1-5, with D tentatively TRBD1 (5 bases). The ends were cut back, 8 bases at V and 3 bases at J, with 29 bases in the middle. This CDR3 has 19 amino acids. CDR1 and CDR2 (germline): LNHDA, SQIVND (reference sequence). CDR3 protein: CASQPWEGLGKIDNQPQHF. The CDR3, as DNA: TGTGCCAGTCAACCTTGGGAGGGACTCGGAAAAATCGACAATCAGCCCCAGCATTTT.

The V call is TRBV7-2, the J call TRBJ1-6, with unresolved D. The V end lost 2 bases, the J end lost 7 bases, and 12 bases lay between the germline ends. Germline CDR1 and CDR2: SGHTA and FQGNSA. The CDR3 covers 15 residues. CDR3 nucleotide sequence: TGTGCCAGCAGCTTATCAGAGCGGCCGAATTCACCCCTCCACTTT. It translates to CASSLSERPNSPLHF.

The chain recombines TRBV2 with TRBJ2-1; perhaps TRBD2 as D (6 bases). The CDR3 has 13 amino acids. Germline V gene data show CDR1 as SNHLY and CDR2 as FYNNEI. Trimming removed 6 bases at V and 8 bases at J, with 14 bases between. Written as DNA, the CDR3 is TGTGCCAGCAGACGGGAGAGCATCTATGAGCAGTTCTTC. Its protein is CASRRESIYEQFF.

This clonotype was seen a handful of times. The V gene is TRBV5-1, the J gene TRBJ1-3, with TRBD1 as a possible D gene (5 bases). V was cut by 4 bases and J by 3 bases, with 8 bases left in between. The CDR3 has 13 residues. Germline-derived CDR1 and CDR2 are SGHRS and YFSETQ. The CDR3 loop reads CASSGGNGNTIYF. The CDR3 DNA reads as TGCGCCAGCAGCGGGGGGAATGGAAACACCATATATTTT.

V and J are TRBV4-1 and TRBJ2-7; 10 nucleotides match TRBD1. Losses at the gene ends were 0 bases for V and 2 bases for J; bases not matched to a gene: 1. CDR3 length equals 15 residues. Germline loops: CDR1 MGHRA, CDR2 YSYEKL. CDR3 sequence: CASSQEGQGAYEQYF. The CDR3 coding sequence is TGCGCCAGCAGCCAAGAAGGACAGGGGGCCTACGAGCAGTACTTC.

The chain has TRBV20-1 and TRBJ2-3; the D gene is possibly TRBD1 (6 bases). V was trimmed by 1 base and J by 2 bases, leaving 13 bases between them. CDR1 and CDR2 from the germline V gene are DFQATT and SNEGSKA (reference sequence). CDR3 length: 15 amino acids. The CDR3 spells CSARGQAENTDTQYF. CDR3 nucleotide sequence: TGCAGTGCTAGAGGACAGGCGGAAAACACAGATACGCAGTATTTT.

This clonotype was recorded at least ten times. The V gene is TRBV12-3 or TRBV12-4, the J gene TRBJ1-2; weak D call: TRBD1 (5 bases). The CDR3 totals 13 residues. V lost 2 bases and J lost 4, with 8 bases in between. The CDR3 DNA follows: TGTGCCAGCAGTTTACAGGGAGTCTATGGCTACACCTTC. Its protein is CASSLQGVYGYTF.

V is TRBV11-3 and J is TRBJ2-3, with D possibly matching TRBD1 (6 bases). CDR3 size: 13 residues. V was cut by 5 bases and J by 5 bases, with 11 bases left in between. Germline V gene sequence: CDR1 SGHNT, CDR2 YENEEA. The CDR3 sequence is CASSPRQEDTQYF. The CDR3 region has the DNA TGTGCCAGCAGCCCGCGACAGGAAGATACGCAGTATTTT.

This clonotype was recorded only once. The V and J genes are TRBV12-3 or TRBV12-4 and TRBJ1-2; 7 bases match TRBD1. Trimming removed 3 bases from V and 8 bases from J; junction bases left unmatched: 3. The CDR3 covers 12 residues. CDR3 sequence: CASSFGTVGYTF. CDR3 in DNA: TGTGCCAGCAGTTTTGGGACAGTCGGCTACACCTTC.

This chain joins TRBV7-2 and TRBJ2-7, with D hard to call. The V and J ends lost 1 base and 4 bases respectively, with 14 bases between them. Germline values: CDR1 SGHTA, CDR2 FQGNSA. The length of the CDR3 is 15 residues. Here the CDR3 reads CASSLGPATQYEQYF. The DNA for the CDR3 is TGTGCCAGCAGCTTAGGCCCAGCGACTCAATACGAGCAGTACTTC.

This chain links TRBV5-1 with TRBJ1-3; D not certain. Trimming shortened V by 5 bases and J by 4 bases, and 16 bases separated the two germline ends. Germline-derived CDR1 and CDR2 are SGHRS and YFSETQ. The CDR3 runs 15 residues. The CDR3 region is CASRSLEATGNTIYF. For the CDR3, the DNA is TGCGCCAGCAGATCGCTGGAGGCGACCGGAAACACCATATATTTT.

V gene TRBV7-6 combines with J gene TRBJ2-3; D perhaps matches TRBD2 (6 bases). V lost 2 bases to trimming and J lost 0 bases, with 15 bases between them. The germline V gene encodes CDR1 SGHVS and CDR2 FNYEAQ. The CDR3 covers 17 residues. As DNA, the CDR3 is TGTGCCAGCAGCTTACGGCACGCGGGACCCAGCACAGATACGCAGTATTTT. It translates to CASSLRHAGPSTDTQYF. The full variable domain, completed using reference TRBV7-6 and TRBJ2-3, is GAGVSQSPRYKVTKRGQDVALRCDPISGHVSLYWYRQALGQGPEFLTYFNYEAQQDKSGLPNDRFSAERPEGSISTLTIQRTEQRDSAMYRCASSLRHAGPSTDTQYFGPGTRLTVL.

The chain couples TRBV6-5 to TRBJ2-2, with TRBD1 matching over 11 bases. CDR3 length equals 15 residues. CDR1 MNHEY and CDR2 SVGAGI come from the germline V gene. V lost 0 bases and J lost 13; bases outside the gene matches: 7. In nucleotides, the CDR3 is TGTGCCAGCAGTTACTCTCGGACAGGGGGCGTGGGGCTGTTTTTT. Translated: CASSYSRTGGVGLFF.

The V call is TRBV25-1, the J call TRBJ2-2, with D unresolved. This CDR3 is 15 amino acids long. Germline CDR1 and CDR2: MGHDK and SYGVNS. V lost 3 bases and J 3 bases, leaving 11 bases between the germline ends. CDR3 residues: CASSEATLYTGELFF. In DNA form, the CDR3 reads TGTGCCAGCAGTGAGGCCACCCTGTACACCGGGGAGCTGTTTTTT.

This clonotype was seen only a few times. The rearrangement uses TRBV9 and TRBJ2-1; TRBD2 aligns across 11 bases. The CDR3 extends over 18 amino acids. Germline loops: CDR1 SGDLS, CDR2 YYNGEE. J lost 4 bases, V lost 0 bases, and 9 bases had no gene match. The CDR3 DNA follows: TGTGCCAGCAGCGTAGGGTTAGCGGGAGGGAGGAGGTACAATGAGCAGTTCTTC. As protein: CASSVGLAGGRRYNEQFF.

The CDR3 protein is CASRSGNFSYEQYF. CDR3 nucleotides: TGTGCCAGCAGGTCTGGGAACTTCTCCTACGAGCAGTACTTC. The chain couples TRBV2 to TRBJ2-7; D is unclear. The V gene lost 6 bases and the J gene lost 0 bases, with 12 bases spanning the gap. The germline V gene has CDR1 SNHLY and CDR2 FYNNEI. This CDR3 is built from 14 residues.

This clonotype was detected a few times. The V and J genes are TRBV20-1 and TRBJ2-7; tentatively, D is TRBD1 or TRBD2 (6 bases each). The length of the CDR3 is 13 residues. V was pared by 6 bases and J by 2 bases, with 14 bases between. CDR1 is DFQATT and CDR2 is SNEGSKA in the germline V gene (reference sequence). CDR3 DNA: TGCAGTGCAGCCCGGGGGACAACCTACGAGCAGTACTTC. Protein product: CSAARGTTYEQYF.

The chain carries TRBV11-1 and TRBJ2-4; D ambiguous. This CDR3 contains 14 residues. Germline CDR1 reads SGHAT; CDR2 reads FQDESV (reference sequence). The V end was cut by 5 bases, the J end by 7 bases, with 15 bases between. The CDR3 sequence is CASSESYSDNIQYF. The DNA of the CDR3 is TGTGCCAGCAGCGAAAGCTACTCCGATAACATTCAGTACTTC.